This TCR beta chain came from a study of blood T cell repertoires in COVID-19. Background on the study: T cells, B-cell-depleted T cells, or PBMCs supplied cDNA or gDNA.

The table came from immunoSEQ multiplex PCR; TCRdb's copy has only in-frame clones and leaves some out. The data show about 260,000 clones, roughly 90% seen once. The CDR3 length is 17 residues. The germline V gene encodes CDR1 SGDLS and CDR2 YYNGEE. V lost 0 bases to trimming and J lost 0 bases, with 15 bases between them. This chain joins TRBV9 and TRBJ1-2; D is unclear. Sequencing used peripheral blood. This TCR came from a young man with active or convalescent COVID-19. DNA for the CDR3: TGTGCCAGCAGCGTAGTAGTGGAGGAGGGAGCTAACTATGGCTACACCTTC. Residues: CASSVVVEEGANYGYTF.